This T cell receptor beta chain originates from a study of cytomegalovirus exposure and HLA in healthy donors. Whole-study context: Researchers found that about 84% of 300 to 450 genotyped donors fell within the Caucasian-associated ancestry cluster. Regarding the study as a whole: Later on, a genetic analysis was performed. It linked a missense variant in DCLRE1C with V- and J-gene trimming of TCR beta.

J was trimmed by 7 bases and V by 8 bases; bases with no gene match: 8. The germline CDR1 and CDR2 sequences are MNHEY and SMNVEV (reference sequence). The CDR3 length is 14 residues. Each of the donors was a healthy bone marrow donor. In the PCR, 60 Vbeta and 13 Jbeta primers were used. Here immunoSEQ multiplex PCR was the method, and the copy in TCRdb shows in-frame clones only, minus some. The sample gives about 98,000 clones, roughly three quarters of which show up once; approximately 1.3% is in the top ten. Only one count was recorded for this clone. Its antigen is unidentified. Source material: PBMCs. This receptor was obtained from a man in his forties in good health and CMV-seronegative. This chain connects TRBV27 to TRBJ1-6; 7 nucleotides align to TRBD1. In DNA form, the CDR3 reads TGTGCCAGCCAAAGACAGGGATTGAATTCACCCCTCCACTTT. Protein product: CASQRQGLNSPLHF.